The 11 T cell receptor beta chains in this list originate from one sample, sequenced in a study of T cell repertoires in cytomegalovirus infection. These receptors have no known antigen. Each CDR3 protein gets one entry after TCRdb re-called the reads with MiXCR. The table includes about 700,000 distinct CDR3 sequences, around a third detected once. This specimen consisted of cultured PBMCs, obtained from culture after CMV antigen stimulation. The origin of the receptors is a human donor in good health (CMV status not recorded). Some clones in this sample may be carry-over from other donors' samples.

This clonotype was detected only a few times. This sequence joins TRBV20-1 and TRBJ2-7; D call uncertain. The germline V and J ends were trimmed by 0 bases and 0 bases, with 12 bases remaining between them. The CDR3 runs to 15 residues. Germline V gene sequence: CDR1 DFQATT, CDR2 SNEGSKA (reference sequence). CDR3 loop: CSARDPAGISYEQYF. CDR3 sequence (DNA): TGCAGTGCTAGAGATCCCGCAGGTATCTCCTACGAGCAGTACTTC.

This clonotype has a single count. The chain uses TRBV4-2 and TRBJ2-1; D is unresolved. V lost 5 bases, J lost 7 bases, and 18 bases lay in between. Per the germline V gene, CDR1 is LGHNA and CDR2 is YNFKEQ. CDR3 length equals 15 residues. The CDR3 is CASSAKKSWVNEQFF. The CDR3 DNA follows: TGTGCCAGCAGCGCGAAAAAGTCCTGGGTTAATGAGCAGTTCTTC.

This clonotype appeared a few times. This chain uses TRBV12-3 or TRBV12-4 with TRBJ2-1, with D unclear. V was cut by 3 bases and J by 7 bases, with 7 bases left in between. The CDR3 has 12 amino acids. The CDR3 here is CASSFVRNEQFF. CDR3 coding DNA: TGTGCCAGCAGTTTTGTCCGGAATGAGCAGTTCTTC.

This clonotype was counted between two and nine times. This sequence joins TRBV2 and TRBJ2-3, with D unresolved. This CDR3 is built from 13 residues. Germline CDR1 and CDR2: SNHLY and FYNNEI. Trimming took off 1 base at V and 5 bases at J, with 7 bases between the two ends. As DNA, the CDR3 is TGTGCCAGCAGTGAAGTGTCTTTAGATACGCAGTATTTT. It specifies CASSEVSLDTQYF.

This clonotype was seen many times. The V and J genes are TRBV6-1 and TRBJ1-6, with TRBD1 matching 9 bases. Germline V gene lookup returns CDR1 MNHNS and CDR2 SASEGT. This CDR3 has 18 amino acids. V shed 4 bases and J 1 base; nucleotides not matched to a gene: 8. The CDR3 coding sequence is TGTGCCAGCAGTGGACCGGGACAGGGTGGATCCTATAATTCACCCCTCCACTTT. Protein: CASSGPGQGGSYNSPLHF.

The chain uses TRBV7-2 and TRBJ1-2; a possible D gene is TRBD1 (5 bases). Germline V lookup: CDR1 SGHTA, CDR2 FQGNSA. The CDR3 is made up of 17 amino acids. V was trimmed by 0 bases and J by 5 bases, leaving 19 bases between them. The CDR3 DNA follows: TGTGCCAGCAGCTTAGCGCCAAATAGGGCAGGGTTATATGGCTACACCTTC. Amino acid sequence: CASSLAPNRAGLYGYTF.

Details on this clonotype: The conserved phenylalanine or tryptophan is not found at the CDR3 terminus, so this likely reflects a read error. J is TRBJ1-1 and V is TRBV12-3 or TRBV12-4; D gene uncertain. This CDR3 has 15 residues. Trimming pared 0 bases from V and 4 bases from J, leaving 12 bases between. The CDR3 DNA follows: TGTGCCAGCAGTTTAGCCCGGAAGCGGGGCACTGAAGCTTTCTAT. This codes for CASSLARKRGTEAFY.

The chain combines TRBV7-9 with TRBJ2-5; 9 nucleotides match TRBD2. CDR1 and CDR2 from the germline V gene are SEHNR and FQNEAQ (reference sequence). CDR3 size: 15 residues. Trimming cost V 3 bases and J 5 bases; bases outside gene matches: 7. The CDR3 is CASSFILAGRETQYF. In DNA form, the CDR3 reads TGTGCCAGCAGCTTCATCCTAGCGGGAAGGGAGACCCAGTACTTC.

The rearrangement links TRBV4-2 to TRBJ1-5, with D possibly TRBD1 on 5 matching bases. The germline V gene encodes CDR1 LGHNA and CDR2 YNFKEQ. The CDR3 spans 16 residues. The V gene lost 2 bases and the J gene lost 7 bases, with 18 bases spanning the gap. This chain's CDR3 is CASSQLSPAGLQPQHF. CDR3 sequence (DNA): TGTGCCAGCAGCCAATTGAGCCCCGCGGGGCTCCAGCCCCAGCATTTT.

In this sample, this clonotype turned up a few times. This chain links TRBV7-9 with TRBJ2-5; TRBD1 is a possible D gene (5 bases). The CDR3 has 14 amino acids. V was shortened by 2 bases and J by 2 bases, with 9 bases between the two germline ends. The V gene's germline CDR1 is SEHNR and CDR2 FQNEAQ (reference sequence). Here the CDR3 reads CASSLQGTQETQYF. The CDR3 coding sequence is TGTGCCAGCAGCTTACAGGGAACGCAAGAGACCCAGTACTTC.

This sequence joins TRBV7-2 and TRBJ1-3; maybe TRBD1 (6 bases). V was pared by 3 bases and J by 8 bases, with 14 bases between. CDR1 is SGHTA and CDR2 is FQGNSA in the germline V gene. This CDR3 contains 14 residues. The CDR3 DNA follows: TGTGCCAGCAGCTTCTCAGGGGTCGGAGACACCATATATTTT. Encoded protein: CASSFSGVGDTIYF.